This T cell receptor (beta chain) was captured by sequencing in a study of T cells in Graves' hyperthyroidism and ophthalmopathy. About the research overall: Blood was drawn when the patient was first diagnosed and still untreated. General study points: Classification by a 13 V-J model distinguished ophthalmopathy from stable hyperthyroidism.

There are many counts of this clonotype. The antigen remains unidentified. V shed 3 bases, J shed 5 bases, and the junction held 9 bases outside the gene matches. CDR3 length: 15 residues. The germline V gene encodes CDR1 DFQATT and CDR2 SNEGSKA (reference sequence). Amplification targeted TCR beta CDR3 regions from RNA transcripts. HTBI primers were used for first-round RT-PCR of the TCR CDR3. TCRdb re-derived calls from the multiplex PCR reads in MiXCR, one entry per CDR3 protein. Altogether around 430,000 distinct CDR3 sequences are present, under 15% being singletons, with the ten largest covering 30% to 35%. It was over 9.5 ml of fresh peripheral blood that supplied the PBMCs.

Sequenced: blood. The source of this sequence is a woman in her 30s with Graves' hyperthyroidism. This chain links TRBV20-1 with TRBJ2-5; 10 bases match TRBD2. CDR3 amino acids: CSASHPGTSEETQYF. CDR3 coding DNA: TGCAGTGCTAGCCACCCCGGGACTAGCGAGGAGACCCAGTACTTC.